This T cell receptor beta chain derives from a study of technical replicates of blood from four donors. Assay: immunoSEQ multiplex PCR; the TCRdb copy retains only in-frame clones and omits some. The data contain some 96,000 clones, nearly 97% of them singletons. Germline V gene sequence: CDR1 SGHVS, CDR2 FNYEAQ. There are 15 residues in the CDR3. Deletions cut 2 bases from V and 0 bases from J, with 8 bases between. J is TRBJ1-5 and V is TRBV7-6; D gene ambiguous. Specimen: T cells isolated from PBMCs. This sequence was found in a human donor in good health. The CDR3 spells CASSLSQDSNQPQHF. The CDR3 DNA reads as TGTGCCAGCAGCTTAAGTCAGGATAGCAATCAGCCCCAGCATTTT.